These 4 T cell receptor beta chains originate from one sample sequenced in a study of blood T cell repertoires in COVID-19. Profiled with immunoSEQ multiplex PCR; TCRdb holds only in-frame clones, not every one. The sample consists of under 100,000 clones, around 90% of them appearing once. The sample consisted of peripheral blood. The receptors were gathered from a man aged 60 to 69 with COVID-19, enrolled during active disease.

The rearrangement joins TRBV2 to TRBJ1-1, with TRBD1 as a possible D gene (6 bases). Trimming removed 3 bases at V and 7 bases at J, with 21 bases between. The germline CDR1 and CDR2 sequences are SNHLY and FYNNEI. The CDR3 has 16 residues. This CDR3 reads CASSDAGVALRGEAFF. In DNA form, the CDR3 reads TGTGCCAGCAGTGACGCAGGGGTGGCCCTCAGGGGTGAAGCTTTCTTT. Variable domain in full (rest from reference TRBV2 and TRBJ1-1): EPEVTQTPSHQVTQMGQEVILRCVPISNHLYFYWYRQILGQKVEFLVSFYNNEISEKSEIFDDQFSVERPDGSNFTLKIRSTKLEDSAMYFCASSDAGVALRGEAFFGQGTRLTVV.

This chain joins TRBV24-1 and TRBJ1-1; a possible D gene is TRBD1 (5 bases). Germline V gene data show CDR1 as KGHDR and CDR2 as SFDVKD. This CDR3 comprises 12 residues. V was shortened by 9 bases and J by 5 bases, with 12 bases between the two germline ends. CDR3 coding DNA: TGTGCCACCGGGGGGATGGTAACTGAAGCTTTCTTT. This sequence encodes CATGGMVTEAFF.

The genes are TRBV7-8 and TRBJ2-1; 11 nucleotides align to TRBD2. CDR1 and CDR2 (germline): SGHVS, FQNEAQ. The ends lost 0 bases at V and 6 bases at J; junction bases unmatched: 7. This CDR3 contains 17 residues. CDR3 amino acids: CASSLARGSGRANEQFF. For the CDR3, the DNA is TGTGCCAGCAGCTTAGCCCGGGGTAGCGGGAGGGCCAATGAGCAGTTCTTC.

The rearrangement uses TRBV4-3 and TRBJ2-1; 8 bases match TRBD2. The germline gives CDR1 LGHNA, CDR2 YSLEER. V was pared by 0 bases and J by 7 bases, with 8 bases of the junction left unmatched. This CDR3 comprises 16 residues. This CDR3 is CASSQDPTGGPNEQFF. In DNA, the CDR3 is TGCGCCAGCAGCCAAGATCCAACGGGAGGGCCAAATGAGCAGTTCTTC.